This TCR beta chain was obtained from a study of blood T cell repertoires in COVID-19. As processed by the authors: Estimated nucleated cell counts came from reference gene primer amplification. Libraries were prepared by immunoSEQ multiplex PCR; TCRdb keeps only in-frame clonotypes and omits some of them. V, J and clone size are taken as reported in that table, and D and trimming were inferred from the DNA itself. Of around 390,000 clones in the sample, roughly 89% were seen once. Trimming at V came to 1 base and at J to 8 bases, leaving 10 bases not matched to a gene. In germline, CDR1 is LGHNA, CDR2 YSLEER. This CDR3 spans 16 amino acids.

Sequencing input: PBMCs or T cells enriched from blood (not recorded which). The receptor comes from a woman aged 45-60 years who had recovered from COVID-19. This chain uses TRBV4-3 with TRBJ1-2; 10 bases map to TRBD1. Here the CDR3 DNA reads TGCGCCAGCAGCCAAGGGGGACAGGGGATATTGGGCGGCTACACCTTC. Translation: CASSQGGQGILGGYTF.